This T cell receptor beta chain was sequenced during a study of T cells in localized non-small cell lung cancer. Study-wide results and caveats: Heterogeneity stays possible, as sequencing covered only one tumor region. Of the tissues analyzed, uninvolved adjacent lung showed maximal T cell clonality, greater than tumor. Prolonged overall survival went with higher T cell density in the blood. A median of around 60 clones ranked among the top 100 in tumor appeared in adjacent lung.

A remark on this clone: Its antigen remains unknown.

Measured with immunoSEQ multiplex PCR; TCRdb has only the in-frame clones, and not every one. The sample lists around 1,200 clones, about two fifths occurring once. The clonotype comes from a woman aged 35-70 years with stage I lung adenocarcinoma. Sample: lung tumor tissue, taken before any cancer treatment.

This chain's CDR3 is CASSENAGGITEAFF. Written as DNA, the CDR3 is TGTGCCAGCAGTGAGAATGCTGGGGGCATAACTGAAGCTTTCTTT. The gene calls are TRBV6-8 and TRBJ1-1, with a possible D match to TRBD1 (6 bases). Trimming cost V 5 bases and J 5 bases, with 18 bases left between them. CDR3 length: 15 residues. Per germline, CDR1 MNHGY and CDR2 SAAAGT.